Below are 21 T cell receptor beta chains sequenced from a single sample in a study of blood T cell repertoires in COVID-19. Some clones are missing from TCRdb's copy, which holds only in-frame ones; the method was immunoSEQ multiplex PCR. Among some 300,000 clones, around nine tenths were seen once, and the ten largest hold 1% to 1.5%. The material sequenced was peripheral blood. The source of these receptors is a man between 65 and 80 years old with acute or convalescent COVID-19.

This clone was seen a few times. This chain joins TRBV5-1 and TRBJ2-3, with 8 bases that match TRBD2. The CDR3 totals 16 residues. The V and J ends lost 4 bases and 2 bases, in that order; junction bases with no gene match: 9. The V gene's germline CDR1 is SGHRS and CDR2 YFSETQ. The DNA of the CDR3 is TGCGCCAGCAGCACCGGGACTAGAAGGTCCACAGATACGCAGTATTTT. Translated, it gives CASSTGTRRSTDTQYF.

The V call is TRBV5-3, the J call TRBJ2-5, with TRBD2 identical over 9 bases. TRBV5-3 is labeled an ORF, and its function is uncertain. The CDR3 spans 13 residues. Germline trimming cut 10 bases from V and 5 bases from J; bases unmatched to any gene: 9. For the CDR3, the DNA is TGTGCCGGGGGCGGGAGGGTCTCGGAGACCCAGTACTTC. This translates into CAGGGRVSETQYF.

V usage is TRBV10-3 and J usage is TRBJ1-5, with a possible D match to TRBD1 (5 bases). The CDR3 covers 19 residues. Trimming took 7 bases from V and 2 from J, leaving 27 bases between them. The germline V gene has CDR1 ENHRY and CDR2 SYGVKD. CDR3 loop: CAITKGRRRGLSRNQPQHF. CDR3 bases: TGTGCCATCACCAAAGGGCGGAGGAGGGGATTATCGCGCAATCAGCCCCAGCATTTT.

V is TRBV21-1 and J is TRBJ1-5. TRBV21-1 is labeled a pseudogene. This CDR3 has 13 residues. In DNA form, the CDR3 reads TGTGCCAGCAGCAAAGCCCTTAATCAGCCCCAGCATTTT. Protein sequence: CASSKALNQPQHF.

The J gene is TRBJ2-6, the V gene TRBV4-1, with D unresolved. The CDR3 is 17 residues long. With 3 bases removed from V and 0 bases from J, the gap between germline ends came to 12 bases. CDR1 and CDR2 from the germline V gene are MGHRA and YSYEKL. The CDR3 region is CASSQGSSGSGANVLTF. As DNA, the CDR3 is TGCGCCAGCAGCCAGGGCAGTTCCGGCTCTGGGGCCAACGTCCTGACTTTC.

The V and J genes are TRBV18 and TRBJ2-4; 7 nucleotides align to TRBD2. CDR3 length: 15 residues. With 0 bases clipped from V and 4 bases from J, the junction kept 3 bases outside the gene matches. Germline V gives CDR1 KGHSH, CDR2 LQKENI. The CDR3 nucleotides read TGTGCCAGCTCACCACCGTCCGGGGGGAAAAACATTCAGTACTTC. It encodes CASSPPSGGKNIQYF.

This chain links TRBV6-5 with TRBJ1-2; 10 bases map to TRBD1. CDR1 MNHEY and CDR2 SVGAGI come from the germline V gene. The CDR3 extends over 13 amino acids. Trimming at V came to 8 bases and at J to 7 bases, leaving 7 bases not matched to a gene. CDR3 DNA: TGTGCCAGCGGACCGGACAGGGGGACTGGCTACACCTTC. As protein: CASGPDRGTGYTF.

The rearrangement uses TRBV7-9 and TRBJ2-2, with 10 bases fitting TRBD1. J was trimmed by 7 bases and V by 7 bases; bases with no gene match: 9. The CDR3 length is 15 residues. Germline V gene lookup returns CDR1 SEHNR and CDR2 FQNEAQ (reference sequence). The CDR3 DNA follows: TGTGCCAGCATCGAGTCAGACAGGGGGCACGGGGAGCTGTTTTTT. Translating gives CASIESDRGHGELFF.

This sequence joins TRBV13 and TRBJ2-1, with 9 nucleotides matching TRBD1. CDR3 length: 17 residues. CDR1 is PRHDT and CDR2 is FYEKMQ in the germline V gene (reference sequence). V was clipped by 5 bases and J by 7 bases; unmatched bases: 15. CDR3 protein: CASSPNSGTGFLNEQFF. CDR3 coding DNA: TGTGCCAGCAGCCCAAACTCCGGGACAGGGTTTTTGAATGAGCAGTTCTTC.

The CDR3 DNA reads TGTGCCAGCAGCCAAGTATCCCTAGCGGGAGGTGGATTTTCCTACGAGCAGTACTTC. Translating gives CASSQVSLAGGGFSYEQYF. The V call is TRBV4-2, the J call TRBJ2-7; 11 bases agree with TRBD2. Germline V gives CDR1 LGHNA, CDR2 YNFKEQ. This CDR3 has 19 residues. The junction had 12 bases not matched to a gene; V was cut back by 1 base and J by 1 base.

The chain links TRBV5-4 to TRBJ2-5; the match to TRBD2 covers 8 bases. Germline trimming cut 5 bases from V and 5 bases from J; bases unmatched to any gene: 11. CDR1 SGHNT and CDR2 YYREEE come from the germline V gene (reference sequence). The CDR3 sequence is 15 residues long. The CDR3 here is CASSHSGGPGETQYF. The CDR3 DNA sequence: TGTGCCAGCAGTCACAGCGGGGGCCCCGGGGAGACCCAGTACTTC.

The CDR3 loop is CASSPRVAGGPSTDTQYF. The DNA of the CDR3 is TGTGCCAGCTCTCCGCGGGTAGCGGGAGGGCCTAGCACAGATACGCAGTATTTT. The rearrangement uses TRBV18 and TRBJ2-3; 11 positions agree with TRBD2. V lost 6 bases and J lost 0; bases outside the gene matches: 11. Looked up from germline, CDR1 is KGHSH and CDR2 is LQKENI. The CDR3 totals 18 residues.

This clone was observed a handful of times. The chain combines TRBV13 with TRBJ2-1, with TRBD2 matching 10 bases. CDR3 length: 16 amino acids. V shed 3 bases, J shed 4 bases, and the junction held 6 bases outside the gene matches. CDR1 and CDR2 from the germline V gene are PRHDT and FYEKMQ (reference sequence). The CDR3 sequence is CASSFPSGSKYNEQFF. The CDR3 nucleotides are TGTGCCAGCAGCTTCCCTAGCGGGAGCAAGTACAATGAGCAGTTCTTC.

This clone occurred once. This rearrangement joins TRBV2 to TRBJ2-1; no firm D call. CDR1 SNHLY and CDR2 FYNNEI come from the germline V gene. The CDR3 spans 12 residues. With 5 bases removed from V and 3 bases from J, the gap between germline ends came to 5 bases. The CDR3 spells CASSPIYNEQFF. As DNA, the CDR3 is TGTGCCAGCAGTCCTATCTACAATGAGCAGTTCTTC.

The CDR3 nucleotides read TGCGCCAGCAGCCCTAGCGGGAGCAACTACAATGAGCAGTTCTTC. It codes for CASSPSGSNYNEQFF. This rearrangement joins TRBV5-1 to TRBJ2-1; TRBD2 matches 10 bases. The CDR3 is 15 residues long. With 4 bases clipped from V and 3 bases from J, the junction kept 4 bases outside the gene matches. CDR1 SGHRS and CDR2 YFSETQ come from the germline V gene. Drawing the rest from reference TRBV5-1 and TRBJ2-1, the complete variable domain is KAGVTQTPRYLIKTRGQQVTLSCSPISGHRSVSWYQQTPGQGLQFLFEYFSETQRNKGNFPGRFSGRQFSNSRSEMNVSTLELGDSALYLCASSPSGSNYNEQFFGPGTRLTVL.

This clone was recorded a few times. V and J are TRBV28 and TRBJ1-5; 7 bases are shared with TRBD1. The CDR3 covers 17 residues. Germline CDR1 is MDHEN and CDR2 is SYDVKM. The V and J ends lost 6 bases and 2 bases, in that order; junction bases with no gene match: 13. CDR3: CASSIILTGRGNQPQHF. In DNA, the CDR3 is TGTGCCAGCAGCATTATATTGACAGGGCGAGGCAATCAGCCCCAGCATTTT.

This rearrangement joins TRBV10-3 to TRBJ2-7, with 7 bases fitting TRBD1. CDR1 ENHRY and CDR2 SYGVKD come from the germline V gene. The CDR3 length is 13 residues. With V trimmed by 10 bases and J by 6 bases, 12 bases remained unmatched. CDR3 sequence reads: CATRLQGSREQYF. As DNA, the CDR3 is TGTGCCACCCGCCTACAGGGGTCTCGCGAGCAGTACTTC.

The genes are TRBV7-9 and TRBJ1-2, with 9 bases lining up with TRBD1. The ends lost 4 bases at V and 3 bases at J; junction bases unmatched: 9. Looked up from germline, CDR1 is SEHNR and CDR2 is FQNEAQ (reference sequence). This CDR3 is 16 amino acids long. The CDR3 nucleotides are TGTGCCAGCAGCTCGTGGGACAGGGTAGAAGACTATGGCTACACCTTC. Translating it yields CASSSWDRVEDYGYTF.

This sequence joins TRBV30 and TRBJ1-5; TRBD1 matches at 7 bases. In germline, CDR1 is GTSNPN, CDR2 SVGIG (reference sequence). CDR3 length: 14 residues. Trimming took 5 bases from V and 0 from J; bases not matched to a gene: 4. The CDR3: CAWGQAYSNQPQHF. The CDR3 DNA is TGTGCCTGGGGACAGGCCTATAGCAATCAGCCCCAGCATTTT.

Only one count was recorded for this clone. The V and J genes are TRBV11-2 and TRBJ2-5; a weak D match, TRBD1 (5 bases). The V and J ends lost 5 bases and 7 bases respectively, with 14 bases between them. Germline V gives CDR1 SGHAT, CDR2 FQNNGV. The CDR3 is made up of 13 amino acids. In nucleotides, the CDR3 is TGTGCCAGCAGCCCCTTAGAAGGGGTGACCCAGTACTTC. Translation gives CASSPLEGVTQYF.

This chain joins TRBV3-1 (or the pseudogene TRBV3-2) and TRBJ2-7, with 9 bases matching TRBD1. The CDR3 is 15 amino acids. Germline CDR1 reads LGHDT; CDR2 reads YNNKEL (reference sequence). J was trimmed by 5 bases and V by 5 bases; bases with no gene match: 10. CDR3 sequence: CASSSWDRVFHEQYF. The CDR3 region has the DNA TGTGCCAGCAGCTCATGGGACAGGGTTTTCCACGAGCAGTACTTC.